These 26 T cell receptor beta chains originate from one sample sequenced in a study of response to subunit inactivated influenza vaccine. Each CDR3 protein is one row after TCRdb ran MiXCR on the RT-PCR reads. The table records approximately 530,000 distinct CDR3 sequences, 10% to 15% of them present only once. Sequencing was performed on PBMCs from blood, taken roughly 6 weeks after vaccination. All receptors come from a man aged 50 or older who received an inactivated influenza vaccine.

The chain recombines TRBV7-8 with TRBJ1-5; possibly TRBD1 for D (6 bases). CDR1 and CDR2 (germline): SGHVS, FQNEAQ. V shed 3 bases and J shed 0 bases, with 15 bases lying between them. CDR3 length: 17 residues. CDR3 amino acids: CASSLFGGKYSNQPQHF. CDR3 DNA sequence: TGTGCCAGCAGCTTGTTTGGGGGCAAATATAGCAATCAGCCCCAGCATTTT.

This clonotype was recorded a few times. This rearrangement joins TRBV12-3 or TRBV12-4 to TRBJ2-7; the match to TRBD1 covers 10 bases. The CDR3 is made up of 14 amino acids. The J segment lost 4 bases and the V segment lost 6 bases, leaving 6 bases of the junction unmatched. The CDR3 loop is CASRAGQGRYEQYF. In nucleotides, the CDR3 is TGTGCCAGCAGGGCGGGACAGGGGAGGTACGAGCAGTACTTC.

This clonotype was counted only a few times. The V gene is TRBV20-1, the J gene TRBJ2-3; unclear D gene. The CDR3 consists of 14 residues. Between the trimmed V and J ends, which lost 0 bases and 2 bases, there was a span of 9 bases. CDR1 is DFQATT, CDR2 SNEGSKA, per germline (reference sequence). CDR3 residues: CSARDFVLTDTQYF. CDR3 DNA sequence: TGCAGTGCTAGAGATTTTGTGCTCACAGATACGCAGTATTTT.

This clonotype has a single count. The gene calls are TRBV7-8 and TRBJ2-1; TRBD1 agrees at 12 bases. Unmatched junction bases numbered 8, after V lost 3 bases and J lost 5 bases. In germline, CDR1 is SGHVS, CDR2 FQNEAQ. This CDR3 comprises 17 residues. The CDR3 loop is CASSFPGTGGQDNEQFF. The CDR3 nucleotides read TGTGCCAGCAGCTTTCCCGGGACAGGGGGCCAAGACAATGAGCAGTTCTTC.

This clonotype showed up just a few times. V and J are TRBV15 and TRBJ2-5, with a possible D match to TRBD2 (5 bases). V gave up 0 bases and J gave up 5 bases, with 13 bases separating them. This CDR3 is 15 amino acids long. Germline V gene data show CDR1 as LNHNV and CDR2 as YYDKDF (reference sequence). CDR3 region: CATSRDAHSGETQYF. For the CDR3, the DNA is TGTGCCACCAGCAGAGATGCACACTCGGGGGAGACCCAGTACTTC.

The V gene is TRBV10-3, the J gene TRBJ2-3; 7 nucleotides align to TRBD1. Trimming at V came to 6 bases and at J to 4 bases, leaving 13 bases not matched to a gene. Germline loops: CDR1 ENHRY, CDR2 SYGVKD. This CDR3 has 16 amino acids. Here the CDR3 reads CAISLGGQVRADTQYF. CDR3 DNA sequence: TGTGCCATCAGCCTCGGAGGACAGGTTAGGGCAGATACGCAGTATTTT.

This clonotype was counted only a few times. The V gene is TRBV12-3 or TRBV12-4, the J gene TRBJ1-4, with D hard to call. CDR3 length: 14 residues. V was clipped by 4 bases and J by 3 bases, with 9 bases between them. CDR3 protein: CASSWGLANEKLFF. The DNA of the CDR3 is TGTGCCAGCAGTTGGGGTTTAGCTAATGAAAAACTGTTTTTT.

V is TRBV6-5 and J is TRBJ1-3; a weak D match, TRBD1 (6 bases). Trimming took 2 bases from V and 0 from J, leaving 8 bases between them. The CDR3 is 15 residues long. CDR1 MNHEY and CDR2 SVGAGI come from the germline V gene. The CDR3: CASSYGGNSGNTIYF. The CDR3, as DNA: TGTGCCAGCAGTTACGGGGGCAACTCTGGAAACACCATATATTTT.

This clonotype has only a few counts. V gene TRBV6-2 or TRBV6-3 combines with J gene TRBJ2-5; TRBD2 matches 9 bases. The CDR3 extends over 15 amino acids. V dropped 5 bases and J dropped 3; count of bases not matched to a gene: 7. Looked up from germline, CDR1 is MNHEY and CDR2 is SVGEGT. The CDR3 spells CASSQLAGRKETQYF. The CDR3 DNA sequence: TGTGCCAGCAGTCAGCTAGCGGGAAGAAAAGAGACCCAGTACTTC.

The table lists this clonotype with many counts. V is TRBV24-1 and J is TRBJ2-1, with D perhaps assigned TRBD1 or TRBD2 (5 bases each). Germline CDR1 reads KGHDR; CDR2 reads SFDVKD. The CDR3 totals 15 residues. Trimming removed 6 bases at V and 5 bases at J, with 16 bases between. CDR3: CATSTGALSNNEQFF. The CDR3 DNA is TGTGCCACCAGTACCGGGGCCTTGTCAAACAATGAGCAGTTCTTC.

A word on this clonotype: A much larger clone lies a single base off, so this may be a read error. V gene TRBV29-1 combines with J gene TRBJ2-3; D call uncertain. The CDR3 covers 13 residues. The V gene's germline CDR1 is SQVTM and CDR2 ANQGSEA. V was cut by 2 bases and J by 5 bases, with 11 bases left in between. CDR3 sequence reads: CSVELTQEDTQYF. The CDR3 nucleotides are TGCAGCGTTGAACTGACACAAGAAGATACGCAGTATTTT.

The J gene is TRBJ2-1, the V gene TRBV5-1; 8 bases align to TRBD2. Losses at the gene ends were 4 bases for V and 8 bases for J; bases not matched to a gene: 8. The CDR3 length is 14 residues. Germline V CDR1 and CDR2: SGHRS, YFSETQ. CDR3 residues: CASSPPGLGDEQFF. DNA of the CDR3: TGCGCCAGCAGCCCTCCGGGACTAGGGGATGAGCAGTTCTTC.

This clonotype has only a few counts. The chain is built from TRBV29-1 and TRBJ1-1; a weak D match, TRBD1 (5 bases). V lost 0 bases, J lost 5 bases, and 19 bases lay in between. This CDR3 is 16 amino acids long. Germline V CDR1 and CDR2: SQVTM, ANQGSEA. The chain's CDR3 is CSVEDPGQASRTEAFF. The DNA for the CDR3 is TGCAGCGTTGAAGATCCGGGGCAGGCCTCACGGACTGAAGCTTTCTTT.

This clonotype turned up a few times. The chain links TRBV11-2 to TRBJ2-7; D call uncertain. The CDR3 spans 13 residues. CDR1 is SGHAT, CDR2 FQNNGV, per germline. The V end lost 2 bases, the J end lost 2 bases, and 7 bases lay between the germline ends. CDR3 coding DNA: TGTGCCAGCAGCTTATCGGACCCCTACGAGCAGTACTTC. Its protein is CASSLSDPYEQYF.

This clonotype occurred many times. V is TRBV20-1 and J is TRBJ2-5, with unresolved D. Germline assignment: CDR1 DFQATT and CDR2 SNEGSKA (reference sequence). V shed 1 base and J shed 7 bases, with 13 bases lying between them. CDR3 length: 13 residues. The CDR3: CSARGRALATQYF. CDR3 sequence (DNA): TGCAGTGCTAGAGGCCGGGCCCTCGCGACCCAGTACTTC.

In DNA form, the CDR3 reads TGCGCCAGCAGCCAAGATGACAGGATGAACTATGGCTACACCTTC. This translates into CASSQDDRMNYGYTF. V is TRBV4-3 and J is TRBJ1-2; tentative D call: TRBD1 (6 bases). The CDR3 sequence is 15 residues long. In germline, CDR1 is LGHNA, CDR2 YSLEER. The V end lost 0 bases, the J end lost 2 bases, and 10 bases lay between the germline ends.

J is TRBJ2-7 and V is TRBV25-1; TRBD2 matches 11 bases. Trimming at V came to 5 bases and at J to 2 bases, leaving 2 bases not matched to a gene. The CDR3 covers 14 residues. Germline-derived CDR1 and CDR2 are MGHDK and SYGVNS. The CDR3 here is CASSKGLAAYEQYF. For the CDR3, the DNA is TGTGCCAGCAGTAAGGGACTAGCGGCCTACGAGCAGTACTTC.

V gene TRBV12-3 or TRBV12-4 combines with J gene TRBJ1-5; 8 bases agree with TRBD1. The CDR3 consists of 15 residues. V shed 7 bases, J shed 9 bases, and the junction held 14 bases outside the gene matches. The CDR3 spells CASTWTGPSVGPQHF. The CDR3 bases are TGTGCCAGCACCTGGACAGGGCCCTCCGTGGGGCCCCAGCATTTT.

The chain carries TRBV3-1 and TRBJ2-7; no clear D gene. Germline V lookup: CDR1 LGHDT, CDR2 YNNKEL (reference sequence). The CDR3 has 13 residues. V was shortened by 4 bases and J by 7 bases, with 14 bases between the two germline ends. CDR3 nucleotides: TGTGCCAGCAGCCGAGATAACGGAGCGGAGCAGTACTTC. This translates into CASSRDNGAEQYF.

V gene TRBV5-1 combines with J gene TRBJ2-7; TRBD1 matches 7 bases. CDR3 length: 16 residues. V lost 3 bases, J lost 3 bases, and 12 bases stayed unmatched. Germline CDR1 is SGHRS and CDR2 is YFSETQ. The CDR3: CASSYEGALRGYEQYF. Here the CDR3 DNA reads TGCGCCAGCAGCTATGAGGGGGCGTTGAGAGGCTACGAGCAGTACTTC.

The gene calls are TRBV5-4 and TRBJ2-5, with D possibly TRBD1 on 6 matching bases. CDR1 is SGHNT and CDR2 is YYREEE in the germline V gene (reference sequence). Between the trimmed V and J ends, which lost 2 bases and 4 bases, there was a span of 12 bases. This CDR3 has 14 residues. CDR3: CASSFTGRGETQYF. The DNA of the CDR3 is TGTGCCAGCAGCTTTACAGGGAGAGGAGAGACCCAGTACTTC.

Comment on this clonotype: Since the CDR3 does not end with the conserved phenylalanine or tryptophan, this likely comes from a read error. This chain links TRBV28 with TRBJ2-7, with a possible D match to TRBD2 (5 bases). The CDR3 runs 13 residues. Germline V gives CDR1 MDHEN, CDR2 SYDVKM. The V and J ends lost 5 bases and 0 bases respectively, with 8 bases between them. The CDR3 reads CASSTDSSYEQYY. CDR3 in DNA: TGTGCCAGCAGTACGGACTCCTCCTACGAGCAGTACTAC.

This clonotype was picked up a small number of times. The chain links TRBV7-9 to TRBJ1-2, with D possibly matching TRBD1 (5 bases). The CDR3 totals 14 residues. Germline assignment: CDR1 SEHNR and CDR2 FQNEAQ (reference sequence). The V gene lost 5 bases and the J gene lost 0 bases, with 10 bases spanning the gap. The chain's CDR3 is CASSHRTTNYGYTF. CDR3 coding DNA: TGTGCCAGCAGCCACAGGACAACTAACTATGGCTACACCTTC. The full variable domain, rest sourced from reference TRBV7-9 and TRBJ1-2, is DTGVSQNPRHKITKRGQNVTFRCDPISEHNRLYWYRQTLGQGPEFLTYFQNEAQLEKSRLLSDRFSAERPKGSFSTLEIQRTEQGDSAMYLCASSHRTTNYGYTFGSGTRLTVV.

This clonotype occurred a few times. The chain employs TRBV12-3 or TRBV12-4 and TRBJ2-2; D may match TRBD1 or TRBD2 (5 bases each). The CDR3 contains 16 residues. Trimming removed 2 bases from V and 4 bases from J, with 14 bases in between. CDR3: CASSLQGVVTTGELFF. CDR3 coding DNA: TGTGCCAGCAGTTTACAGGGAGTGGTTACCACCGGGGAGCTGTTTTTT.

This rearrangement joins TRBV20-1 to TRBJ2-6; either TRBD1 or TRBD2 may fit D (6 bases each). From germline, CDR1 is DFQATT and CDR2 SNEGSKA (reference sequence). The V gene lost 1 base and the J gene lost 0 bases, with 16 bases spanning the gap. The CDR3 extends over 18 amino acids. CDR3 nucleotide sequence: TGCAGTGCTAGAGTCATCATGGGGGGCATCTCTGGGGCCAACGTCCTGACTTTC. Its translation is CSARVIMGGISGANVLTF.

The chain uses TRBV4-1 and TRBJ2-3; 9 bases match TRBD1. CDR1 is MGHRA and CDR2 is YSYEKL in the germline V gene. The CDR3 runs 16 residues. V gave up 0 bases and J gave up 5 bases; unmatched junction bases: 6. This CDR3 reads CASSQDRQGVGDTQYF. CDR3 nucleotides: TGCGCCAGCAGCCAAGATAGACAGGGGGTTGGAGATACGCAGTATTTT.